This is a list of T cell receptor beta chains from one sample in a study of cytomegalovirus exposure and HLA in healthy donors. Sequencing was performed with immunoSEQ multiplex PCR; in TCRdb, only in-frame clones are kept and a portion is missing. In the table there are 150,000 to 200,000 clones, approximately 85% of which are singletons. Sequencing was carried out using PBMCs. These receptors were obtained from a girl aged 5-17 years in good health and CMV-seropositive. Each CDR3 is given with its conserved first and last residue. A D gene is named only where the DNA matches it firmly. Rows give clone size only sometimes, using once, few, many, or a class for an expanded clone.

D,size,J,V,DNA,CDR3
TRBD1,NA,TRBJ1-5,TRBV6-6,TGTGCCAGCAGTTCCACAGGGGTGGGTCAGCCCCAGCATTTT,CASSSTGVGQPQHF
NA,NA,TRBJ1-1,TRBV9,TGTGCCAGCAGCCCCAGAGGAACTTCGAACACTGAAGCTTTCTTT,CASSPRGTSNTEAFF
TRBD2,NA,TRBJ2-5,TRBV2,TGTGCCAGCAGTGAGCTAGCGGGGGCCCTTAGAGCGGCCCAGTACTTC,CASSELAGALRAAQYF
NA,NA,TRBJ1-1,TRBV28,TGTGCCGGCAGTCTGGCGGGGGGAGCGGGTGAAGCTTTCTTT,CAGSLAGGAGEAFF
TRBD1,few,TRBJ2-7,TRBV4-1,TGCGCCAGCAGCGAATCCGGGACAGTAGGCGAGCAGTACTTC,CASSESGTVGEQYF
NA,NA,TRBJ2-3,TRBV11-3,TGTGCCAGCAGCTTAGCGGGGGACACAGATACGCAGTATTTT,CASSLAGDTDTQYF
TRBD1,NA,TRBJ2-7,TRBV7-9,TGTGCCAGCAGCCTAGCCGCGACAGGGCCCTACGAGCAGTACTTC,CASSLAATGPYEQYF
NA,once,TRBJ2-3,TRBV6-1,TGTGCCACGTATCGGGACACACGCACGACAGATACGCAGTATTTT,CATYRDTRTTDTQYF
TRBD2,once,TRBJ2-3,TRBV11-3,TGTGCCAGCAGCTTAGATGTGATAGCGGGCCCTACAGATACGCAGTATTTT,CASSLDVIAGPTDTQYF
NA,NA,TRBJ1-1,TRBV5-4,TGTGCCAGCGGAGGGGTAGGGAACACTGAAGCTTTCTTT,CASGGVGNTEAFF
NA,NA,TRBJ1-5,TRBV19,TGTGCCAGTAGCCTACAACAGGGAAAATGGAGCAATCAGCCCCAGCATTTT,CASSLQQGKWSNQPQHF
TRBD1,NA,TRBJ1-4,TRBV7-9,TGTGCCAGCAGCTTAACCCGTTTACAGGGGGCTTTGACTAATGAAAAACTGTTTTTT,CASSLTRLQGALTNEKLFF
NA,once,TRBJ2-5,TRBV19,TGTGCCAGTAGTATAGGGGGGGAGGAGACCCAGTACTTC,CASSIGGEETQYF
NA,NA,TRBJ1-2,TRBV5-1,TGCGCCAGCAGCTTGAACGGGTCGGGCTATGGCTACACCTTC,CASSLNGSGYGYTF
TRBD1,NA,TRBJ1-4,TRBV7-6,TGTGCCAGCAGCTTAGGGACAGGGTTTGAAAAACTGTTTTTT,CASSLGTGFEKLFF
NA,once,TRBJ1-1,TRBV29-1,TGCAGCGTTGAAGTGACTGGAGCTTTCTTT,CSVEVTGAFF
TRBD2,NA,TRBJ2-1,TRBV13,TGTGCCAGCAGCATTAGCGGGGGTAACAATGAGCAGTTCTTC,CASSISGGNNEQFF
NA,NA,TRBJ2-5,TRBV19,TGTGCCAGTAGTATAGGTAGGCTGGACAGCCAAGAGACCCAGTACTTC,CASSIGRLDSQETQYF
TRBD1,once,TRBJ2-1,TRBV7-3,TGTGCCAGCAGCCCCCAGGGGGATGAGCAGTTCTTC,CASSPQGDEQFF
NA,NA,TRBJ2-7,TRBV9,TGTGCCAGCAGCGTAGACTATTTTGGGGCTCCCTACGAGCAGTACTTC,CASSVDYFGAPYEQYF
NA,NA,TRBJ1-1,TRBV30,TGTGCCTGGAATGAGGACATCTACACTGAAGCTTTCTTT,CAWNEDIYTEAFF
NA,NA,TRBJ1-2,TRBV4-2,TGTGCCAGCAGCCAACAGGGGAGGGACTATGGCTACACCTTC,CASSQQGRDYGYTF
NA,NA,TRBJ1-4,TRBV6-5,TGTGCCAGCAGTCGACTTGGGGAAAAACTGTTTTTT,CASSRLGEKLFF
NA,NA,TRBJ2-7,TRBV6-5,TGTGCCAGCAGTCACAGGAAACCCCTCTCTTACGAGCAGTACTTC,CASSHRKPLSYEQYF
NA,NA,TRBJ2-3,TRBV5-1,TGCGCCAGCAGCACACCCCCCGCAACAGATACGCAGTATTTT,CASSTPPATDTQYF
TRBD1,NA,TRBJ1-1,TRBV5-1,TGCGCCAGCAGCAACCGAACCGCCGGGACAGGAGGCGAAGAAGCTTTCTTT,CASSNRTAGTGGEEAFF
NA,few,TRBJ1-1,TRBV10-3,TGTGCCATCAGTGAACGAGGGCAGAACACTGAAGCTTTCTTT,CAISERGQNTEAFF
NA,NA,TRBJ1-1,TRBV5-1,TGCGCCAGCAGCGTAACAGGGCCTGTGTTGAACACTGAAGCTTTCTTT,CASSVTGPVLNTEAFF
TRBD1,NA,TRBJ1-5,TRBV19,TGTGCCAGTACTCAACCCGGGACAGGACGCAATCAGCCCCAGCATTTT,CASTQPGTGRNQPQHF
TRBD1,once,TRBJ1-6,TRBV6-5,TGTGCCAGCAGTTACTTCACAGGGGGCAGTGGTTCACCCCTCCACTTT,CASSYFTGGSGSPLHF
NA,NA,TRBJ1-1,TRBV5-6,TGTGCCAGCAGCTTCCTAGTTGCCGTGAACACTGAAGCTTTCTTT,CASSFLVAVNTEAFF
TRBD1,NA,TRBJ2-2,TRBV6-4,TGTGCCAGCAGCCGCGGACAGGACACCGGGGAGCTGTTTTTT,CASSRGQDTGELFF
NA,NA,TRBJ2-5,TRBV19,TGTGCCAGTAGTTCGACAGACCAAGAGACCCAGTACTTC,CASSSTDQETQYF
TRBD1,once,TRBJ1-1,TRBV6-1,TGTGCCAGCAGATTACAGGGGGGCACTGAAGCTTTCTTT,CASRLQGGTEAFF
TRBD1,NA,TRBJ1-1,TRBV19,TGTGCCACCCGCCGGGACAGGGTTAACACTGAAGCTTTCTTT,CATRRDRVNTEAFF
TRBD2,few,TRBJ2-7,TRBV5-4,TGTGCCAGCAGCTTGCCCCTGAGCGGGGGTGTCCGCGAGCAGTACTTC,CASSLPLSGGVREQYF
NA,NA,TRBJ1-1,TRBV30,TGTGCCTGGAGTCTAGGGGTGAACACTGAAGCTTTCTTT,CAWSLGVNTEAFF
TRBD2,NA,TRBJ2-2,TRBV12-5,TGTGCTAGTGGCCCGGGACTAGCGGGGGCCGCGAACACCGGGGAGCTGTTTTTT,CASGPGLAGAANTGELFF
NA,few,TRBJ1-1,TRBV30,TGTGCCTGGAGTGAGCACGGGGAAGCTTTCTTT,CAWSEHGEAFF
NA,NA,TRBJ1-2,TRBV7-9,TGTGCCAGCAGCCTCGTCAACTATGGCTACACCTTC,CASSLVNYGYTF
TRBD2,NA,TRBJ2-5,TRBV7-2,TGTGCCAGCAGCTTAGTCTTAAGCGGGGGGGCCAGAGAGACCCAGTACTTC,CASSLVLSGGARETQYF
TRBD1,NA,TRBJ2-1,TRBV13,TGTGCCAGCAGCTTAGGCCTTGGGGACAGGGGCTACAATGAGCAGTTCTTC,CASSLGLGDRGYNEQFF
TRBD1,few,TRBJ2-1,TRBV25-1,TGTGCCAGCACCCCCGAGGACAGGGACGAATCGGTGGGTGAGCAGTTCTTC,CASTPEDRDESVGEQFF
NA,NA,TRBJ1-2,TRBV18,TGTGCCAGCTCACCTCAGGACAGCTATGGCTACACCTTC,CASSPQDSYGYTF
NA,NA,TRBJ2-3,TRBV10-2,TGCGCCAGCAGTGTTACCCTTCGGGACAAAGCAGGGGATACGCAGTATTTT,CASSVTLRDKAGDTQYF
NA,NA,TRBJ2-1,TRBV9,TGTGCCAGCAGCGAGGCCCTCAGCGGGTTGTTTAATGAGCAGTTCTTC,CASSEALSGLFNEQFF
NA,once,TRBJ1-5,TRBV19,TGTGCCAGTAGACCAGGGGCCCGATTCAATCAGCCCCAGCATTTT,CASRPGARFNQPQHF
TRBD2,NA,TRBJ2-3,TRBV18,TGTGCCAGCTCGTTGAGCGGGGGCACAGATACGCAGTATTTT,CASSLSGGTDTQYF
TRBD1,NA,TRBJ1-1,TRBV27,TGTGCCAGCAGTTATCTGGACAGGATGAACACTGAAGCTTTCTTT,CASSYLDRMNTEAFF
NA,NA,TRBJ2-5,TRBV18,TGTGCCAGCTCACCTCAGGGGAGAGAGACCCAGTACTTC,CASSPQGRETQYF
NA,NA,TRBJ1-2,TRBV9,TGTGCCAGCAGCGTAGCCCGGGACGGACGGCGAGGGGGTTATGGCTACACCTTC,CASSVARDGRRGGYGYTF
NA,NA,TRBJ1-2,TRBV29-1,TGCAGCGTTGCCAGGACAGAGTTGTTTAACTATGGCTACACCTTC,CSVARTELFNYGYTF
NA,NA,TRBJ1-4,TRBV19,TGTGCCAGTAGTATCCCACGGACAGATTATAATGAAAAACTGTTTTTT,CASSIPRTDYNEKLFF
NA,once,TRBJ1-1,TRBV6-1,TGTGCCAGCAGTGTGGGGGGATACACTGAAGCTTTCTTT,CASSVGGYTEAFF
TRBD1,NA,TRBJ2-2,TRBV2,TGTGCCAGCAGTGAAAAGGGGGCGAGGACCGGGGAGCTGTTTTTT,CASSEKGARTGELFF
TRBD1,NA,TRBJ2-1,TRBV5-1,TGCGCCAGCAGCTCTGGGACAGGGCATTACAATGAGCAGTTCTTC,CASSSGTGHYNEQFF
NA,NA,TRBJ1-3,TRBV7-9,TGTGCCAGCAGCTTAGACCACTACGGGTTTACGGTATATTTT,CASSLDHYGFTVYF
TRBD1,NA,TRBJ2-5,TRBV7-3,TGTGCCAGCAGCCCCAACCCTGGGCAGGGGGAGGAGACCCAGTACTTC,CASSPNPGQGEETQYF
TRBD1,NA,TRBJ1-1,TRBV4-1,TGCGCCAGCAGCCACCTCGGACAGGGGGGGATTCATAAACACTCCCGCGCTTTCTTT,CASSHLGQGGIHKHSRAFF